This T cell receptor (beta chain) was sequenced in a study of CD8 T cells in ankylosing spondylitis. As regards this clonotype: What it recognizes is unknown.

Germline CDR1 reads SGHVS; CDR2 reads FNYEAQ. There are 14 residues in the CDR3. Deletions cut 0 bases from V and 5 bases from J, with 9 bases between. Broader study findings: Among TCR beta sequences, a motif of 7 to 9 highly homologous variants appeared characteristic of ankylosing spondylitis blood. As reported, disease-linked clones showed significant enrichment in matched ankylosing spondylitis synovial fluid. In peripheral blood, disease-linked CD8+ clones occurred at relatively low frequencies. In reactive arthritis synovial fluid and blood, some motif variants had been reported before.

Using quantitative 5'-RACE with molecular barcodes, the authors made TCR beta libraries. TCRdb analysed the 5' RACE reads with MiXCR anew, one entry per CDR3 protein. The data hold about 210,000 distinct CDR3 sequences, with more than 5.5% observed a single time. The V gene is TRBV7-6, the J gene TRBJ2-3, with a weak D call TRBD2 (6 bases). This clonotype was obtained from a male donor with ankylosing spondylitis. The specimen was blood, either unsorted or a sorted T cell fraction (not recorded which). The CDR3 DNA sequence: TGTGCCAGCAGCTTAGCGGGAGGTGGAGATACGCAGTATTTT. Residues: CASSLAGGGDTQYF. The whole variable domain, filled in from reference TRBV7-6 and TRBJ2-3, reads GAGVSQSPRYKVTKRGQDVALRCDPISGHVSLYWYRQALGQGPEFLTYFNYEAQQDKSGLPNDRFSAERPEGSISTLTIQRTEQRDSAMYRCASSLAGGGDTQYFGPGTRLTVL.